The clone carrying this TCR beta chain was observed once. This CDR3 is also generated by other DNA sequences in the sample. The sample comes from a study of blood T cell repertoires in COVID-19. Across the whole study: The study drew acute and convalescent COVID-19 samples from the United States, Italy and Spain. PBMCs, B-cell-depleted T cells, or T cells provided the cDNA or gDNA that made up the material.

In the authors' methods: Estimates of nucleated cell counts were drawn from the amplification of reference gene primers. Sequencing was performed with immunoSEQ multiplex PCR; in TCRdb, only in-frame clones are kept and a portion is missing. The DNA was the basis for D and trimming; V, J and clone size are from that table. There are some 120,000 clones in the sample; around 80% occur only once, and approximately 10% lies in the top ten. Losses at the gene ends were 6 bases for V and 5 bases for J; bases not matched to a gene: 14. Germline assignment: CDR1 MNHEY and CDR2 SVGEGT. The length of the CDR3 is 17 residues.

This sequence was found in a human donor in a cohort sampled during active COVID-19. Sequenced material: peripheral blood. This sequence joins TRBV6-2 or TRBV6-3 and TRBJ2-2; TRBD1 agrees at 8 bases. CDR3 residues: CASSNPGRGRFTGELFF. The CDR3 coding sequence is TGTGCCAGCAGCAACCCGGGCAGGGGGCGGTTTACCGGGGAGCTGTTTTTT.